A single sample is the source of the 13 T cell receptor beta chains below, sequenced in a study of T cell clonality in common variable immunodeficiency. The antigens of these receptors remain unknown. Study findings and constraints: Common variable immunodeficiency TCR beta sequences reportedly had fewer deletions and N-nucleotide insertions.

Sequenced by immunoSEQ multiplex PCR; TCRdb stores in-frame clones only, minus some. The sample offers about 23,000 clones and no singletons, the top ten holding about 10%. The sample taken for sequencing was peripheral blood mononuclear cells. The receptors here all came from a human donor with common variable immunodeficiency.

In this sample, this clone turned up a few times. The sequenced fragment ends 3 residues before the CDR3 boundary, so the rest is inferred from the germline J gene. The V call is TRBV19, the J call TRBJ2-6, with 9 bases aligning to TRBD1. The CDR3 runs 17 residues. V gave up 3 bases and J gave up 4 bases; unmatched junction bases: 7. Germline V CDR1 and CDR2: LNHDA, SQIVND (reference sequence). Partial CDR3 DNA: TGTGCCAGTAGTATGGGACAGGGAGGGAACGGGGCCAACGTC. This sequence encodes CASSMGQGGNGANV. The full CDR3 sequence reads CASSMGQGGNGANVLTF. Full variable domain (rest looked up from reference TRBV19 and TRBJ2-6): DGGITQSPKYLFRKEGQNVTLSCEQNLNHDAMYWYRQDPGQGLRLIYYSQIVNDFQKGDIAEGYSVSREKKESFPLTVTSAQKNPTAFYLCASSMGQGGNGANVLTFGAGSRLTVL.

About this clone: The read terminates 3 residues ahead of where the CDR3 ends, so the germline J gene completes it. The V call is TRBV30, the J call TRBJ1-3, with D possibly being TRBD1 (6 bases). Looked up from germline, CDR1 is GTSNPN and CDR2 is SVGIG (reference sequence). The CDR3 has 17 amino acids. CDR3 DNA (partial): TGTGCCTGGAGCCTAGGGAGGACACAACAATATACGGGACAA. It is translated as CAWSLGRTQQYTGQ. The full-length CDR3 reads as CAWSLGRTQQYTGQIYF.

The CDR3 region is CASSNLDRGNQPQHF. Incomplete CDR3 DNA: TGTGCCAGTAGTAACCTGGACAGGGGCAATCAGCCC. The rearrangement uses TRBV19 and TRBJ1-5; 8 bases agree with TRBD1. The read ends 3 residues before the CDR3 terminus; that terminus is restored from the germline J gene. Per the germline V gene, CDR1 is LNHDA and CDR2 is SQIVND (reference sequence). J gave up 2 bases and V 4 bases, and 4 bases lay outside the gene matches. The CDR3 is made up of 15 amino acids.

This clone was detected only a few times. Coverage ceases 3 residues before the CDR3 finishes, and the germline J gene fills in the end. V is TRBV20-1 and J is TRBJ2-7, with D possibly being TRBD2 (5 bases). The CDR3 covers 13 residues. Germline V gives CDR1 DFQATT, CDR2 SNEGSKA (reference sequence). V lost 7 bases to trimming and J lost 1 base, with 14 bases between them. The CDR3: CSVPAGESYEQYF. The part of the CDR3 DNA that was read is TGCAGTGTCCCCGCCGGGGAATCCTACGAG.

A few counts support this clone. With the read ending 3 residues before the CDR3 end, the germline J gene is used to fill in that end. V is TRBV7-9 and J is TRBJ1-1; TRBD1 aligns across 7 bases. The CDR3 is made up of 13 amino acids. Germline V gene data show CDR1 as SEHNR and CDR2 as FQNEAQ (reference sequence). The CDR3 sequence: CASSGRRTGVAFF. Partial CDR3 DNA: TGTGCCAGCAGCGGTCGGCGCACAGGGGTG.

CDR3 DNA, as far as it was read: TGCGCCAGCAGCTTGGACAAGATTCAAGAGACC. Protein: CASSLDKIQET. The full CDR3 is CASSLDKIQETQYF. The chain joins TRBV5-1 to TRBJ2-5; D gene uncertain. The read halts 3 residues ahead of the CDR3 end, with the missing end drawn from the germline J gene. The CDR3 spans 14 residues. CDR1 and CDR2 from the germline V gene are SGHRS and YFSETQ. V was pared by 0 bases and J by 2 bases, with 8 bases between.

The sample holds a few counts of this clone. The missing CDR3 end, 3 residues past where the read stops, is filled in from the germline J gene. The genes are TRBV5-6 and TRBJ2-3; D gene uncertain. CDR1 is SGHDT and CDR2 is YYEEEE in the germline V gene. This CDR3 region has 15 residues. Trimming cost V 0 bases and J 2 bases, with 10 bases left between them. This chain's CDR3 is CASSLGVWATDTQYF. The covered CDR3 bases are TGTGCCAGCAGCTTGGGAGTCTGGGCCACAGATACG.

This clone occurred many times. The read terminates 3 residues ahead of where the CDR3 ends, so the germline J gene completes it. The chain joins TRBV7-2 to TRBJ1-2, with TRBD1 matching over 8 bases. The CDR3 has 13 amino acids. The germline gives CDR1 SGHTA, CDR2 FQGNSA. CDR3 sequence reads: CASSLGPTGGYTF. Partial CDR3 DNA: TGTGCCAGCAGCTTAGGTCCAACAGGGGGG. The variable domain in full, with the rest retrieved from reference TRBV7-2 and TRBJ1-2, is GAGVSQSPSNKVTEKGKDVELRCDPISGHTALYWYRQSLGQGLEFLIYFQGNSAPDKSGLPSDRFSAERTGGSVSTLTIQRTQQEDSAVYLCASSLGPTGGYTFGSGTRLTVV.

Comments on this clone: From the germline J gene comes the end of the CDR3, since the read stops 3 residues before it. The chain recombines TRBV5-1 with TRBJ2-3, with a possible D match to TRBD2 (7 bases). The CDR3 consists of 15 residues. Trimming removed 2 bases from V and 2 bases from J, with 12 bases in between. Germline values: CDR1 SGHRS, CDR2 YFSETQ. The CDR3 protein is CASSLGGAHTDTQYF. Incomplete CDR3 DNA: TGCGCCAGCAGCTTAGGGGGGGCCCACACAGATACG.

At least ten counts were recorded for this clone. The CDR3 is cut off 3 residues early in the read; its end comes from the germline J gene. The V call is TRBV19, the J call TRBJ1-1; TRBD1 matches at 8 bases. The CDR3 extends over 14 amino acids. V was clipped by 6 bases and J by 1 base; unmatched bases: 4. CDR1 LNHDA and CDR2 SQIVND come from the germline V gene (reference sequence). This chain's CDR3 is CASRSGTGNTEAFF. CDR3 DNA (partial): TGTGCCAGTAGATCCGGGACAGGGAACACTGAA.

This clone showed up many times. The CDR3 goes on 3 residues after the read ends, and that part is filled in from the germline J gene. The chain has TRBV18 and TRBJ1-1, with 8 bases fitting TRBD1. J gave up 4 bases and V 6 bases, and 4 bases lay outside the gene matches. This CDR3 is built from 13 residues. Germline CDR1 and CDR2: KGHSH and LQKENI. The CDR3 bases that were read are TGTGCCAGCTCCCCCGACAGGGGCACTGAA. Amino acids: CASSPDRGTE. In full, the CDR3 is CASSPDRGTEAFF.

This clone was found many times. The sequence runs out 3 residues before the end of the CDR3; the remainder is reconstructed from the germline J gene. V and J are TRBV20-1 and TRBJ2-5, with TRBD1 matching 10 bases. The germline CDR1 and CDR2 sequences are DFQATT and SNEGSKA (reference sequence). The V gene end was trimmed by 4 bases and the J gene end by 5 bases; junction bases not matched to a gene: 7. CDR3 length: 14 amino acids. The chain's CDR3 is CSAIDRGPGETQYF. The CDR3 bases that were read are TGCAGTGCTATCGACAGGGGGCCAGGGGAGACC.

Details on this clone: The read ends 3 residues shy of where the CDR3 ends; the end is completed using the germline J gene. The J gene is TRBJ2-7, the V gene TRBV30, with TRBD1 matching 7 bases. V gave up 4 bases and J gave up 5 bases; unmatched junction bases: 8. There are 13 residues in the CDR3. The germline gives CDR1 GTSNPN, CDR2 SVGIG (reference sequence). The CDR3: CAWNTGTENEQYF. The DNA read from the CDR3 is TGTGCCTGGAATACCGGGACAGAGAACGAG.